The 3 T cell receptor beta chains reported below all come from one sample, sequenced in a study of T cell responses to AZD1222 COVID-19 vaccine. The data were produced by immunoSEQ multiplex PCR, yet TCRdb's version contains in-frame clones alone and is incomplete. The sample consists of 150,000 to 200,000 clones, 85% to 95% of them appearing once. The sample consisted of peripheral blood, taken on day 0 of AZD1222 vaccination. These receptors all stem from an adult in good health.

The chain has TRBV6-5 and TRBJ2-7; 10 nucleotides line up with TRBD1. The trim removed 8 bases at V and 2 bases at J, leaving 6 bases unmatched. Germline V gives CDR1 MNHEY, CDR2 SVGAGI. The CDR3 runs 14 residues. The CDR3 bases are TGTGCCAGCCTGCGGGACAGGGGTCCCTACGAGCAGTACTTC. It codes for CASLRDRGPYEQYF.

V is TRBV5-8 and J is TRBJ2-7; D may be TRBD2 (5 bases). The germline V and J ends were trimmed by 1 base and 6 bases, with 14 bases remaining between them. Germline V gene data show CDR1 as SGHTS and CDR2 as YDEGEE. The CDR3 sequence is 14 residues long. The CDR3 nucleotides read TGTGCCAGCAGCTTGAATTATGAGGGTGGCGAGCAGTACGTC. This translates into CASSLNYEGGEQYV.

The rearrangement joins TRBV7-9 to TRBJ2-5; possible D gene TRBD2, 6 bases. The length of the CDR3 is 16 residues. Germline V gene data show CDR1 as SEHNR and CDR2 as FQNEAQ (reference sequence). The V end was cut by 1 base, the J end by 1 base, with 13 bases between. The CDR3 is CASSLGRATVQETQYF. The CDR3 DNA sequence: TGTGCCAGCAGCTTAGGGAGGGCCACAGTCCAAGAGACCCAGTACTTC.